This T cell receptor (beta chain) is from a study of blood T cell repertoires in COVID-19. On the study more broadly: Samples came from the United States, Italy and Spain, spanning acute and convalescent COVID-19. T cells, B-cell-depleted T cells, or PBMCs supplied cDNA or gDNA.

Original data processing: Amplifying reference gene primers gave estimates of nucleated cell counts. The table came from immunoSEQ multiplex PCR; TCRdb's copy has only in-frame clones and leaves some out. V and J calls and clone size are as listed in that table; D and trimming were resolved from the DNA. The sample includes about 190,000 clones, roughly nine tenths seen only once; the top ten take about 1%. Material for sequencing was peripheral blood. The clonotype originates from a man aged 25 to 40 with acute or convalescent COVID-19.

Here the CDR3 reads CASSRQLHGDEQFF. The CDR3 coding sequence is TGCGCCAGCAGCCGACAACTGCACGGGGATGAGCAGTTCTTC. The chain is built from TRBV4-1 and TRBJ2-1; the D gene is possibly TRBD2 (5 bases). Germline V gene sequence: CDR1 MGHRA, CDR2 YSYEKL. Trimming stripped 4 bases from V and 8 bases from J, with 15 bases between. The CDR3 totals 14 residues.